This T cell receptor beta chain is drawn from a study of early T cells in non-severe SARS-CoV-2 infection. The germline V gene has CDR1 SEHNR and CDR2 FQNEAQ (reference sequence). The CDR3 extends over 16 amino acids. J gave up 2 bases and V 6 bases, and 8 bases lay outside the gene matches. The TCR library protocol attached unique molecular identifiers to the individual cDNA molecules. TCRdb reanalysed the 5' RACE reads using MiXCR and keeps one entry per CDR3 protein. The sample yields about 98,000 distinct CDR3 sequences, about 11% seen once. This clonotype came up many times. The chain joins TRBV7-9 to TRBJ2-1, with 9 nucleotides matching TRBD2. The receptor's source is an adult who was a healthcare worker with PCR-confirmed SARS-CoV-2 infection or an uninfected control (not recorded which). The sequenced material came from whole blood. The CDR3 coding sequence is TGTGCCAGCAGTGGATTAGCGGGAGCCACCTACAATGAGCAGTTCTTC. Its protein is CASSGLAGATYNEQFF.